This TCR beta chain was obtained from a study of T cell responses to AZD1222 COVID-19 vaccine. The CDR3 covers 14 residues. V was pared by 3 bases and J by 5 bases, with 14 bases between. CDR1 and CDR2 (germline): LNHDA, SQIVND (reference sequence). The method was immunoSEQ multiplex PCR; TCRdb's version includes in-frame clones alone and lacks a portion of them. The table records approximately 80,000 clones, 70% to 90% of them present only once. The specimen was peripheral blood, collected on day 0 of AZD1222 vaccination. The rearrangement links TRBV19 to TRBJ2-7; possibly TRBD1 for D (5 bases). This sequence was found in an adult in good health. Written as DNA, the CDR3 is TGTGCCAGTAGTATCGCAGGGCCCTCTCACGAGCAGTACTTC. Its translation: CASSIAGPSHEQYF.